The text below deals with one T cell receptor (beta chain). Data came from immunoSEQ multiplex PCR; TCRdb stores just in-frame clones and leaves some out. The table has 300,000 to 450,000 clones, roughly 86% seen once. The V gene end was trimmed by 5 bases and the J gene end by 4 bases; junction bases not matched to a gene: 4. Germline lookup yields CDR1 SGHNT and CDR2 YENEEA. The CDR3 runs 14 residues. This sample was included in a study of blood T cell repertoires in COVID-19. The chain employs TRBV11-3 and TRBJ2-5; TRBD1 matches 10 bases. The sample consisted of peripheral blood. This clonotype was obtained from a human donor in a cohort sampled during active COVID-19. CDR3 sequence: CASSRDRGGETQYF. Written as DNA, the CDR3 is TGTGCCAGCAGCCGGGACAGGGGCGGAGAGACCCAGTACTTC. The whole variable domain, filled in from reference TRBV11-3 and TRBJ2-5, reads EAGVVQSPRYKIIEKKQPVAFWCNPISGHNTLYWYLQNLGQGPELLIRYENEEAVDDSQLPKDRFSAERLKGVDSTLKIQPAELGDSAVYLCASSRDRGGETQYFGPGTRLLVL.